This T cell receptor beta chain was documented in a study of vaccination and CD4 T cells after COVID-19. The CDR3 contains 14 residues. The V gene's germline CDR1 is LNHDA and CDR2 SQIVND (reference sequence). Unmatched junction bases numbered 6, after V lost 8 bases and J lost 3 bases. The Oncomine TCR Beta short-read assay generated sequence data from the DNA of cultured CD4+ T cells. Via MiXCR, TCRdb re-called the PCR reads, giving one row per CDR3 protein. This sample has 15,000 to 20,000 distinct CDR3 sequences, with approximately 27% found just once. This clonotype is categorized as medium-sized. The antigen remains unidentified. Treatment specified: roughly nine-day PBMC culture with coronavirus spike peptide pools or control peptides (ViraFEST assay). Fresh IL-2 medium was used to replace half of the medium on days 3 and 7. Cells were cultured for about nine days, and then CD4+ T cells were isolated by negative selection.

Sequenced material: cultured CD4+ T cells from blood. The chain joins TRBV19 to TRBJ1-2; 10 nucleotides line up with TRBD1. The origin of this receptor is a human donor with COVID-19. CDR3 nucleotides: TGTGCCAGTGTCGGGGACAGGGGATACTATGGCTACACCTTC. Its translation: CASVGDRGYYGYTF. The whole variable domain, filled in from reference TRBV19 and TRBJ1-2, reads DGGITQSPKYLFRKEGQNVTLSCEQNLNHDAMYWYRQDPGQGLRLIYYSQIVNDFQKGDIAEGYSVSREKKESFPLTVTSAQKNPTAFYLCASVGDRGYYGYTFGSGTRLTVV.